Below, 23 T cell receptor beta chains from the same sample are listed, as sequenced in a study of human T cells and chemical hapten exposure. Time point given: patch test 3, about 24 weeks after DPC sensitization. As to treatment: therapeutic diphenylcyclopropenone sensitization with weekly scalp DPC. MiXCR was run by TCRdb on the RACE reads, yielding one entry per CDR3 protein. Of 95,000 to 150,000 distinct CDR3 sequences in the sample, roughly 10% were seen once. The sample here was whole blood, taken in connection with sensitization to the hapten diphenylcyclopropenone (DPC). The receptors derive from a woman in her 50s with alopecia areata. Some clones in this sample may be carry-over from other donors' samples.

This clonotype was seen more than once but under ten times. V is TRBV5-1 and J is TRBJ1-1; D uncertain. The CDR3 is made up of 16 amino acids. V lost 1 base, J lost 1 base, and 14 bases lay in between. Germline V CDR1 and CDR2: SGHRS, YFSETQ. This chain's CDR3 is CASSLRSSRQNTEAFF. In DNA form, the CDR3 reads TGCGCCAGCAGCTTGCGGTCTTCCCGTCAGAACACTGAAGCTTTCTTT.

This clonotype has ten or more counts. The chain joins TRBV29-1 to TRBJ2-7, with 9 bases matching TRBD1. Germline loops: CDR1 SQVTM, CDR2 ANQGSEA. V gave up 6 bases and J gave up 5 bases; unmatched junction bases: 11. This CDR3 is 14 amino acids long. This CDR3 is CSVRPGQGVDEQYF. CDR3 bases: TGCAGCGTGCGGCCGGGACAGGGAGTTGACGAGCAGTACTTC.

This clonotype was recorded a few times. The rearrangement joins TRBV7-9 to TRBJ1-3; D gene uncertain. V lost 7 bases and J lost 0, with 16 bases in between. This CDR3 is 16 amino acids long. The germline V gene encodes CDR1 SEHNR and CDR2 FQNEAQ (reference sequence). CDR3 region: CASTTSKGRSGNTIYF. Written as DNA, the CDR3 is TGTGCCAGCACCACAAGCAAGGGCCGCTCTGGAAACACCATATATTTT.

The chain joins TRBV7-9 to TRBJ2-3, with D perhaps matching TRBD2 (7 bases). CDR3 length equals 16 residues. CDR1 and CDR2 (germline): SEHNR, FQNEAQ (reference sequence). V was trimmed by 2 bases and J by 6 bases, leaving 18 bases between them. This CDR3 is CASSLTGGGRPDTQYF. The CDR3 DNA follows: TGTGCCAGCAGCTTAACGGGGGGCGGGAGACCTGATACGCAGTATTTT.

The chain links TRBV20-1 to TRBJ2-7; D is unresolved. The germline V gene has CDR1 DFQATT and CDR2 SNEGSKA (reference sequence). The CDR3 runs 10 residues. V gave up 7 bases and J gave up 6 bases, with 10 bases separating them. CDR3 sequence (DNA): TGCAGTGTTCTTTCAAGCGAGCAGTACTTC. Translating it yields CSVLSSEQYF.

This clonotype was recorded a few times. This sequence joins TRBV12-3 or TRBV12-4 and TRBJ2-1; a weak D match, TRBD2 (5 bases). The CDR3 runs 15 residues. V lost 2 bases and J 3 bases, leaving 11 bases between the germline ends. CDR3 nucleotide sequence: TGTGCCAGCAGTTTAAGGGCGGACTTCTACAATGAGCAGTTCTTC. As protein: CASSLRADFYNEQFF.

This clonotype was seen a handful of times. The chain uses TRBV27 and TRBJ1-2; 9 bases map to TRBD1. Trimming cost V 8 bases and J 3 bases; bases outside gene matches: 4. This CDR3 is built from 13 residues. The germline V gene encodes CDR1 MNHEY and CDR2 SMNVEV (reference sequence). CDR3 nucleotides: TGTGCCAGCGGGGACAGGGTCGACTATGGCTACACCTTC. This codes for CASGDRVDYGYTF.

The genes are TRBV7-9 and TRBJ2-2, with TRBD2 matching 7 bases. Germline V gene lookup returns CDR1 SEHNR and CDR2 FQNEAQ (reference sequence). V dropped 5 bases and J dropped 3; count of bases not matched to a gene: 6. There are 15 residues in the CDR3. The CDR3 spells CASSPSGGYTGELFF. CDR3 nucleotides: TGTGCCAGCAGCCCTTCGGGGGGTTACACCGGGGAGCTGTTTTTT. The full variable domain, rest sourced from reference TRBV7-9 and TRBJ2-2, is DTGVSQNPRHKITKRGQNVTFRCDPISEHNRLYWYRQTLGQGPEFLTYFQNEAQLEKSRLLSDRFSAERPKGSFSTLEIQRTEQGDSAMYLCASSPSGGYTGELFFGEGSRLTVL.

This clonotype showed up just a few times. The rearrangement joins TRBV5-1 to TRBJ1-1; 7 nucleotides match TRBD1. The CDR3 loop spans 14 amino acids. Losses at the gene ends were 4 bases for V and 4 bases for J; bases not matched to a gene: 7. Germline V gives CDR1 SGHRS, CDR2 YFSETQ. CDR3 nucleotides: TGCGCCAGCAGCCCCGGACAGGTTGGCACTGAAGCTTTCTTT. Translating it yields CASSPGQVGTEAFF.

Of note for this clonotype: A much larger clone lies a single base off, so this may be a read error. The CDR3 sequence: CASSGRANTETFF. For the CDR3, the DNA is TGTGCCAGCTCCGGCAGGGCGAACACTGAAACTTTCTTT. This sequence joins TRBV6-5 and TRBJ1-1; perhaps TRBD1 as D (5 bases). The germline V gene encodes CDR1 MNHEY and CDR2 SVGAGI. This CDR3 has 13 amino acids.

This clonotype was seen repeatedly, ten times or more. The rearrangement uses TRBV6-2 or TRBV6-3 and TRBJ2-3, with a possible D match to TRBD1 (6 bases). The germline CDR1 and CDR2 sequences are MNHEY and SVGEGT. V lost 0 bases and J 9 bases, leaving 7 bases between the germline ends. This CDR3 spans 12 amino acids. CDR3 sequence reads: CASSYSQGTQYF. CDR3 DNA: TGTGCCAGCAGTTACTCCCAGGGGACGCAGTATTTT.

The gene calls are TRBV27 and TRBJ1-5, with D unresolved. There are 11 residues in the CDR3. Per the germline V gene, CDR1 is MNHEY and CDR2 is SMNVEV (reference sequence). The ends were cut back, 2 bases at V and 6 bases at J, with 2 bases in the middle. CDR3 region: CASSLIQPQHF. As DNA, the CDR3 is TGTGCCAGCAGTTTAATTCAGCCCCAGCATTTT.

This clonotype came up many times. The chain combines TRBV7-9 with TRBJ2-1; 9 nucleotides match TRBD2. The length of the CDR3 is 12 residues. Germline values: CDR1 SEHNR, CDR2 FQNEAQ (reference sequence). The V gene end was trimmed by 5 bases and the J gene end by 7 bases; junction bases not matched to a gene: 0. The CDR3 DNA reads TGTGCCAGCAGCGCGGGGGGGAATGAGCAGTTCTTC. It is translated as CASSAGGNEQFF.

This clonotype was counted ten times or more. This chain links TRBV12-3 or TRBV12-4 with TRBJ1-4, with D possibly TRBD1 on 5 matching bases. This CDR3 comprises 16 residues. Trimming removed 5 bases from V and 4 bases from J, with 17 bases in between. DNA for the CDR3: TGTGCCAGCAGTCCTAGAGGGACGGCGATTAATGAAAAACTGTTTTTT. Its translation: CASSPRGTAINEKLFF.

J is TRBJ1-6 and V is TRBV12-3 or TRBV12-4; 7 nucleotides agree with TRBD1. The CDR3 has 15 amino acids. Germline trimming cut 3 bases from V and 6 bases from J; bases unmatched to any gene: 5. The CDR3 coding sequence is TGTGCCAGCAGTTTCCGGGACAGCATTAATTCACCCCTCCACTTT. Translating gives CASSFRDSINSPLHF.

This clonotype appeared a few times. The rearrangement links TRBV28 to TRBJ2-7; no clear D. The germline V and J ends were trimmed by 5 bases and 0 bases, with 11 bases remaining between them. Germline lookup yields CDR1 MDHEN and CDR2 SYDVKM. The CDR3 totals 14 residues. This chain's CDR3 is CASSPARASYEQYF. The CDR3 DNA sequence: TGTGCCAGCAGTCCCGCCCGGGCCTCCTACGAGCAGTACTTC.

The J gene is TRBJ2-3, the V gene TRBV29-1; tentative D call: TRBD2 (6 bases). Germline V gives CDR1 SQVTM, CDR2 ANQGSEA. Trimming pared 5 bases from V and 3 bases from J, leaving 15 bases between. The CDR3 is made up of 14 amino acids. CDR3 bases: TGCAGCGTTTGGAGGGATGCAGGAACAGATACGCAGTATTTT. Its protein is CSVWRDAGTDTQYF.

In its sample, this clonotype was seen a few times. The chain recombines TRBV29-1 with TRBJ2-2, with 8 bases that match TRBD2. The CDR3 sequence is 14 residues long. With 4 bases clipped from V and 6 bases from J, the junction kept 7 bases outside the gene matches. Germline CDR1 is SQVTM and CDR2 is ANQGSEA. CDR3 region: CSVGTGRASGELFF. CDR3 nucleotides: TGCAGCGTTGGGACCGGGAGGGCCTCCGGGGAGCTGTTTTTT.

The rearrangement joins TRBV28 to TRBJ2-7; D call uncertain. The CDR3 has 17 residues. The V gene lost 3 bases and the J gene lost 0 bases, with 18 bases spanning the gap. The germline gives CDR1 MDHEN, CDR2 SYDVKM. The CDR3 DNA sequence: TGTGCCAGCAGTTTGGAAGAAGACGCACCTTTCTCCTACGAGCAGTACTTC. It is translated as CASSLEEDAPFSYEQYF.

This clonotype has a handful of counts. This rearrangement joins TRBV27 to TRBJ1-4; TRBD1 matches at 12 bases. J gave up 8 bases and V 6 bases, and 7 bases lay outside the gene matches. The germline V gene has CDR1 MNHEY and CDR2 SMNVEV (reference sequence). CDR3 length: 15 residues. The CDR3 protein is CASSQAGTGGEKLFF. CDR3 coding DNA: TGTGCCAGCAGCCAAGCCGGGACAGGGGGCGAAAAACTGTTTTTT.

There are a few counts of this clonotype. The genes are TRBV29-1 and TRBJ2-3, with a possible D match to TRBD1 (6 bases). This CDR3 comprises 13 residues. Germline-derived CDR1 and CDR2 are SQVTM and ANQGSEA. The V and J ends lost 7 bases and 6 bases respectively, with 17 bases between them. The CDR3 DNA is TGCAGCGCCCCAGACAGGCCAAGGGATACGCAGTATTTT. Translated: CSAPDRPRDTQYF.

The chain carries TRBV2 and TRBJ1-6, with TRBD1 identical over 7 bases. This CDR3 region has 14 residues. V gave up 6 bases and J gave up 10 bases; unmatched junction bases: 9. The germline V gene has CDR1 SNHLY and CDR2 FYNNEI. CDR3: CASRDRMGNSPLHF. The CDR3 nucleotides read TGTGCCAGCAGGGACAGGATGGGGAACTCACCCCTCCACTTT.

Worth noting for this clonotype: A read error may be the cause here, since a much bigger clone is one base away. This CDR3 reads CASSWYSNQPQHF. CDR3 nucleotide sequence: TGTGCCAGCAGTTGGTATAGCAATCAGCCCCAGCATTTT. V usage is TRBV12-3 or TRBV12-4 and J usage is TRBJ1-5, with D unclear. V shed 4 bases and J shed 0 bases, with 4 bases lying between them. This CDR3 has 13 amino acids.